The 15 T cell receptor beta chains below come from one sample, sequenced in a study of brain T cells in children with intractable seizures. Libraries were prepared by immunoSEQ multiplex PCR; TCRdb keeps only in-frame clonotypes and omits some of them. The sample has about 80,000 clones; around 91% are singletons. The sequencing used peripheral blood, collected at surgery. The origin of the receptors is a girl aged 2 to 10 with Rasmussen encephalitis and intractable seizures.

The chain joins TRBV5-4 to TRBJ2-3; TRBD2 aligns across 8 bases. V was clipped by 4 bases and J by 0 bases; unmatched bases: 4. The CDR3 runs to 15 residues. Looked up from germline, CDR1 is SGHNT and CDR2 is YYREEE (reference sequence). The CDR3 region has the DNA TGTGCCAGCAGCCCAACTAGCGGAAGCACAGATACGCAGTATTTT. It yields the protein CASSPTSGSTDTQYF.

The gene calls are TRBV7-6 and TRBJ1-1; 9 bases are a match to TRBD1. Germline V lookup: CDR1 SGHVS, CDR2 FNYEAQ. This CDR3 is built from 15 residues. Trimming at V came to 3 bases and at J to 5 bases, leaving 7 bases not matched to a gene. CDR3 sequence reads: CASSLGQGGGTEAFF. CDR3 DNA: TGTGCCAGCAGCTTGGGACAGGGAGGAGGGACTGAAGCTTTCTTT.

The V gene is TRBV6-5, the J gene TRBJ1-1; D unresolved. The CDR3 spans 15 residues. From germline, CDR1 is MNHEY and CDR2 SVGAGI. V was cut by 2 bases and J by 0 bases, with 10 bases left in between. For the CDR3, the DNA is TGTGCCAGCAGTTACGAGGGCGGGATGAACACTGAAGCTTTCTTT. Amino acids: CASSYEGGMNTEAFF.

This chain connects TRBV2 to TRBJ1-1; D ambiguous. The CDR3 runs 11 residues. The V end was cut by 6 bases, the J end by 8 bases, with 10 bases between. Germline-derived CDR1 and CDR2 are SNHLY and FYNNEI. The CDR3 protein is CASRGIVEAFF. For the CDR3, the DNA is TGTGCCAGCAGGGGGATAGTAGAAGCTTTCTTT.

The chain is built from TRBV18 and TRBJ2-5; 9 bases align to TRBD1. The CDR3 sequence is 16 residues long. With 5 bases clipped from V and 0 bases from J, the junction kept 7 bases outside the gene matches. CDR1 and CDR2 (germline): KGHSH, LQKENI. DNA for the CDR3: TGTGCCAGCTCAACCCTGGGGACAGGGTACCAAGAGACCCAGTACTTC. Translating gives CASSTLGTGYQETQYF.

The chain joins TRBV6-5 to TRBJ1-1, with D hard to call. The V gene's germline CDR1 is MNHEY and CDR2 SVGAGI. V gave up 6 bases and J gave up 1 base, with 12 bases separating them. The length of the CDR3 is 14 residues. In DNA, the CDR3 is TGTGCCAGCAGCCTGAGGACGGGGAACACTGAAGCTTTCTTT. It translates to CASSLRTGNTEAFF.

The V and J genes are TRBV6-5 and TRBJ1-1; D is ambiguous. Germline lookup yields CDR1 MNHEY and CDR2 SVGAGI. V shed 5 bases and J shed 3 bases, with 13 bases lying between them. The CDR3 runs 14 residues. This CDR3 reads CASSPRTGDTEAFF. CDR3 sequence (DNA): TGTGCCAGCAGTCCACGGACTGGGGACACTGAAGCTTTCTTT.

This rearrangement joins TRBV6-5 to TRBJ2-5, with 10 positions matching TRBD1. With 2 bases clipped from V and 5 bases from J, the junction kept 2 bases outside the gene matches. This CDR3 contains 14 residues. Per the germline V gene, CDR1 is MNHEY and CDR2 is SVGAGI. As DNA, the CDR3 is TGTGCCAGCAGTTACGGACAGGGGGACGAGACCCAGTACTTC. It is translated as CASSYGQGDETQYF.

The chain couples TRBV2 to TRBJ1-5; possible D gene TRBD1, 6 bases. The V and J ends lost 3 bases and 6 bases respectively, with 18 bases between them. Germline V gene data show CDR1 as SNHLY and CDR2 as FYNNEI. The CDR3 contains 16 residues. CDR3 sequence: CASSEREGGPGQPQHF. The CDR3 bases are TGTGCCAGCAGTGAGAGAGAGGGGGGTCCGGGTCAGCCCCAGCATTTT. Full variable domain (remainder filled in from reference TRBV2 and TRBJ1-5): EPEVTQTPSHQVTQMGQEVILRCVPISNHLYFYWYRQILGQKVEFLVSFYNNEISEKSEIFDDQFSVERPDGSNFTLKIRSTKLEDSAMYFCASSEREGGPGQPQHFGDGTRLSIL.

The V call is TRBV10-3, the J call TRBJ1-1, with D perhaps matching TRBD1 (5 bases). Germline-derived CDR1 and CDR2 are ENHRY and SYGVKD. This CDR3 contains 13 residues. Deletions cut 11 bases from V and 3 bases from J, with 16 bases between. This chain's CDR3 is CAVRTGGDTEAFF. CDR3 coding DNA: TGTGCCGTCCGGACGGGAGGGGACACTGAAGCTTTCTTT.

The chain is built from TRBV6-5 and TRBJ2-1; D possibly corresponds to TRBD2 (6 bases). Germline CDR1 and CDR2: MNHEY and SVGAGI. Trimming stripped 6 bases from V and 11 bases from J, with 11 bases between. This CDR3 has 11 residues. CDR3 DNA sequence: TGTGCCAGCAGAAGACTAGGGCAGCAGTTCTTC. This encodes CASRRLGQQFF.

The J gene is TRBJ2-2, the V gene TRBV11-3, with D uncertain. The CDR3 has 12 amino acids. The V gene's germline CDR1 is SGHNT and CDR2 YENEEA. Trimming removed 4 bases from V and 6 bases from J, with 6 bases in between. The CDR3 spells CASSSRPGELFF. CDR3 DNA: TGTGCCAGCAGCTCCCGTCCCGGGGAGCTGTTTTTT.

The CDR3 loop reads CASSRSGSYEQYF. In DNA, the CDR3 is TGTGCCAGCAGCCGCAGCGGGAGCTACGAGCAGTACTTC. This rearrangement joins TRBV7-2 to TRBJ2-7; 8 bases fit TRBD2. Losses at the gene ends were 5 bases for V and 3 bases for J; bases not matched to a gene: 3. The CDR3 has 13 residues. CDR1 and CDR2 (germline): SGHTA, FQGNSA.

V is TRBV5-5 and J is TRBJ1-1; D unclear. V dropped 5 bases and J dropped 1 base, with 15 bases sitting between them. The CDR3 is 15 amino acids. Germline lookup yields CDR1 SGHKS and CDR2 YYEKEE (reference sequence). The CDR3 DNA sequence: TGTGCCAGCAGACCCGATTTACAGCGGAACACTGAAGCTTTCTTT. Its protein product is CASRPDLQRNTEAFF.

CDR3 nucleotides: TGCAGCGTCCTGACAGGGGGCGGAATAGCTTATGGCTACACCTTC. This sequence encodes CSVLTGGGIAYGYTF. The chain has TRBV29-1 and TRBJ1-2; 10 positions match TRBD1. Trimming cost V 6 bases and J 5 bases; bases outside gene matches: 12. CDR1 and CDR2 (germline): SQVTM, ANQGSEA. CDR3 length: 15 amino acids.